These 5 T cell receptor beta chains came from one sample sequenced in a study of T cell responses to AZD1222 COVID-19 vaccine. TCRdb's table, derived via immunoSEQ multiplex PCR, lists solely in-frame clones and lacks some. Among 200,000 to 250,000 clones, around 93% were seen once, and the ten largest hold around 1%. Source: peripheral blood, taken on day 0 of MenACWY control vaccination. The receptor source for this set is an adult in good health.

A single count supports this clone. V gene TRBV19 combines with J gene TRBJ2-6; no clear D gene. Trimming took 5 bases from V and 0 from J, leaving 11 bases between them. Germline assignment: CDR1 LNHDA and CDR2 SQIVND (reference sequence). This CDR3 contains 16 residues. The CDR3 nucleotides are TGTGCCAGTAGTGCGCGACTCCTCTCTGGGGCCAACGTCCTGACTTTC. Encoded protein: CASSARLLSGANVLTF.

The chain combines TRBV2 with TRBJ1-5; D uncertain. Germline CDR1 and CDR2: SNHLY and FYNNEI. The CDR3 totals 15 residues. V lost 6 bases and J 3 bases, leaving 15 bases between the germline ends. CDR3 sequence (DNA): TGTGCCAGCAGAGAACCGGTAGGGATCAATCAGCCCCAGCATTTT. Protein: CASREPVGINQPQHF. The full variable domain, completed using reference TRBV2 and TRBJ1-5, is EPEVTQTPSHQVTQMGQEVILRCVPISNHLYFYWYRQILGQKVEFLVSFYNNEISEKSEIFDDQFSVERPDGSNFTLKIRSTKLEDSAMYFCASREPVGINQPQHFGDGTRLSIL.

The J gene is TRBJ2-7, the V gene TRBV6-5; 7 nucleotides line up with TRBD1. CDR1 and CDR2 from the germline V gene are MNHEY and SVGAGI. The length of the CDR3 is 11 residues. V lost 10 bases to trimming and J lost 5 bases; unmatched junction nucleotides: 5. The CDR3 DNA sequence: TGTGCCACAGGGACAGTTGACGAGCAGTACTTC. It is translated as CATGTVDEQYF.

The rearrangement uses TRBV3-1 (or the pseudogene TRBV3-2) and TRBJ2-1; TRBD2 matches 10 bases. V trimming: 0 bases; J trimming: 2 bases; junction bases outside the gene matches: 1. This CDR3 has 16 residues. From germline, CDR1 is LGHDT and CDR2 YNNKEL (reference sequence). This CDR3 is CASSQESGGAYNEQFF. CDR3 nucleotide sequence: TGTGCCAGCAGCCAAGAGAGCGGGGGGGCCTACAATGAGCAGTTCTTC.

J is TRBJ1-6 and V is TRBV4-1; no clear D gene. The CDR3 covers 17 residues. CDR1 and CDR2 from the germline V gene are MGHRA and YSYEKL. V was shortened by 0 bases and J by 6 bases, with 15 bases between the two germline ends. CDR3 region: CASSQDGSDLSNSPLHF. The CDR3 DNA reads TGCGCCAGCAGCCAAGATGGGTCGGACCTGAGTAATTCACCCCTCCACTTT.